A single sample gave rise to the 23 T cell receptor beta chains below, sequenced in a study of T cell responses to AZD1222 COVID-19 vaccine. Generated by immunoSEQ multiplex PCR, the TCRdb table keeps only in-frame clones and is missing some. This sample has about 130,000 clones, with around 94% found just once. The sample here was peripheral blood, taken on day 0 of AZD1222 vaccination. The receptors originated from an adult in good health.

This clone was recorded only once. Other DNA variants within this sample encode the same CDR3. The rearrangement joins TRBV6-5 to TRBJ1-2, with D unresolved. CDR1 and CDR2 from the germline V gene are MNHEY and SVGAGI. This CDR3 is 13 amino acids long. With 0 bases removed from V and 2 bases from J, the gap between germline ends came to 4 bases. The CDR3 bases are TGTGCCAGCAGTTACTCCCGGAACTATGGCTACACCTTC. As protein: CASSYSRNYGYTF.

The V call is TRBV24-1, the J call TRBJ2-1; 13 positions agree with TRBD2. There are 17 residues in the CDR3. V was pared by 3 bases and J by 10 bases, with 11 bases of the junction left unmatched. Germline V gene lookup returns CDR1 KGHDR and CDR2 SFDVKD. The CDR3 bases are TGTGCCACCAGTGATGGGTCCCTTGGACTAGCGGGAGTGGAGCAGTTCTTC. Translation: CATSDGSLGLAGVEQFF.

The rearrangement uses TRBV15 and TRBJ2-4; a possible D gene is TRBD1 (6 bases). CDR3 size: 16 residues. Looked up from germline, CDR1 is LNHNV and CDR2 is YYDKDF (reference sequence). Trimming left V 3 bases short and J 7 bases short, with 19 bases between. The CDR3 bases are TGTGCCACCAGCAGCTGGGGGCAGCGATCCCAGAACATTCAGTACTTC. Translation gives CATSSWGQRSQNIQYF.

This chain joins TRBV30 and TRBJ2-5; perhaps TRBD1 as D (5 bases). Trimming removed 1 base at V and 5 bases at J, with 14 bases between. This CDR3 spans 14 amino acids. Looked up from germline, CDR1 is GTSNPN and CDR2 is SVGIG (reference sequence). The CDR3 DNA sequence: TGTGCCTGGAGTGAGTCAAGGGGTCTGGAGACCCAGTACTTC. Amino acids: CAWSESRGLETQYF.

This rearrangement joins TRBV6-5 to TRBJ1-1, with TRBD1 identical over 9 bases. Germline V gene sequence: CDR1 MNHEY, CDR2 SVGAGI. This CDR3 comprises 15 residues. The V segment lost 7 bases and the J segment 4 bases; nucleotides outside the gene matches: 10. CDR3: CASTPGQGGSTEAFF. CDR3 coding DNA: TGTGCCAGCACCCCGGGACAGGGAGGAAGCACTGAAGCTTTCTTT.

The chain links TRBV21-1 to TRBJ1-2; TRBD1, the table's D call, lacks a check against the DNA. TRBV21-1 is marked as a pseudogene. The CDR3 runs to 16 residues. The CDR3 reads CASSPRDPEIRYGYTF. For the CDR3, the DNA is TGTGCCAGCAGCCCCAGGGATCCGGAAATCAGGTATGGCTACACCTTC.

The V call is TRBV6-1, the J call TRBJ1-1; D not certain. Germline V gene lookup returns CDR1 MNHNS and CDR2 SASEGT. The CDR3 is 15 amino acids. The V end was cut by 1 base, the J end by 1 base, with 10 bases between. CDR3 residues: CASSEGTERNTEAFF. The CDR3 DNA reads as TGTGCCAGCAGTGAAGGAACAGAAAGGAACACTGAAGCTTTCTTT.

This clone was detected only once. The J gene is TRBJ1-4, the V gene TRBV12-3 or TRBV12-4; D remains unclear. V dropped 5 bases and J dropped 3 bases, with 4 bases sitting between them. The CDR3 totals 12 residues. Here the CDR3 DNA reads TGTGCCAGCAGTACACCTAATGAAAAACTGTTTTTT. As protein: CASSTPNEKLFF.

This clone appeared once. V usage is TRBV20-1 and J usage is TRBJ2-6; D is undetermined. Trimming took off 3 bases at V and 4 bases at J, with 4 bases between the two ends. Germline assignment: CDR1 DFQATT and CDR2 SNEGSKA (reference sequence). CDR3 length: 12 amino acids. In DNA, the CDR3 is TGCAGTGCTAGTTCAGGGGCCAACGTCCTGACTTTC. It is translated as CSASSGANVLTF.

This clone was seen a few times. The V gene is TRBV5-5, the J gene TRBJ1-2, with no clear D. Deletions cut 0 bases from V and 4 bases from J, with 13 bases between. CDR3 length: 15 amino acids. Germline-derived CDR1 and CDR2 are SGHKS and YYEKEE (reference sequence). CDR3 coding DNA: TGTGCCAGCAGCTTGGCCACCACGGACCTCTATGGCTACACCTTC. It is translated as CASSLATTDLYGYTF.

V usage is TRBV11-3 and J usage is TRBJ2-2; D possibly corresponds to TRBD1 (7 bases). Germline-derived CDR1 and CDR2 are SGHNT and YENEEA. Trimming stripped 5 bases from V and 4 bases from J, with 14 bases between. The CDR3 extends over 15 amino acids. CDR3 DNA sequence: TGTGCCAGCAGCACGGCAGGGGGAGGCACCGGGGAGCTGTTTTTT. Translation gives CASSTAGGGTGELFF.

The V and J genes are TRBV7-6 and TRBJ1-2, with 8 nucleotides matching TRBD1. CDR1 and CDR2 (germline): SGHVS, FNYEAQ. Unmatched junction bases numbered 5, after V lost 5 bases and J lost 0 bases. CDR3 length equals 15 residues. In DNA, the CDR3 is TGTGCCAGCAGCCCCGGACAGGGCCCTAACTATGGCTACACCTTC. Translation: CASSPGQGPNYGYTF.

The chain recombines TRBV7-7 with TRBJ2-3, with 7 bases matching TRBD1. Unmatched junction bases numbered 11, after V lost 5 bases and J lost 6 bases. CDR1 and CDR2 from the germline V gene are SSHAT and FNYEAQ (reference sequence). The CDR3 loop spans 15 amino acids. Here the CDR3 reads CASSMTGIGADTQYF. The DNA of the CDR3 is TGTGCCAGCAGCATGACAGGGATTGGGGCGGATACGCAGTATTTT.

The rearrangement joins TRBV14 to TRBJ1-1, with D possibly being TRBD1 (6 bases). This CDR3 spans 14 amino acids. The germline V gene has CDR1 SGHDN and CDR2 FVKESK. V dropped 0 bases and J dropped 6 bases, with 11 bases sitting between them. CDR3 DNA sequence: TGTGCCAGCAGCCAAGATGAGGGGGGCGCTGAAGCTTTCTTT. Its translation: CASSQDEGGAEAFF.

The chain couples TRBV5-6 to TRBJ2-1, with no clear D. The germline V gene encodes CDR1 SGHDT and CDR2 YYEEEE. The CDR3 totals 12 residues. The V end lost 1 base, the J end lost 8 bases, and 7 bases lay between the germline ends. CDR3 nucleotides: TGTGCCAGCAGCTTGTGGCTTGATGAGCAGTTCTTC. Translation: CASSLWLDEQFF. The whole variable domain, filled in from reference TRBV5-6 and TRBJ2-1, reads DAGVTQSPTHLIKTRGQQVTLRCSPKSGHDTVSWYQQALGQGPQFIFQYYEEEERQRGNFPDRFSGHQFPNYSSELNVNALLLGDSALYLCASSLWLDEQFFGPGTRLTVL.

This sequence joins TRBV15 and TRBJ1-4, with D uncertain. The V gene's germline CDR1 is LNHNV and CDR2 YYDKDF (reference sequence). The CDR3 sequence is 13 residues long. V was cut by 2 bases and J by 8 bases, with 9 bases left in between. The CDR3, as DNA: TGTGCCACCAGCAGAAACACTAGGGAAAAACTGTTTTTT. Its translation is CATSRNTREKLFF.

The chain is built from TRBV25-1 and TRBJ2-7; tentative D call: TRBD2 (5 bases). V was trimmed by 2 bases and J by 7 bases, leaving 12 bases between them. The germline CDR1 and CDR2 sequences are MGHDK and SYGVNS. This CDR3 has 13 residues. The CDR3 nucleotides are TGTGCCAGCAGTGAAGGGTCACCGGGGGAGCAGTACTTC. Translation: CASSEGSPGEQYF.

V gene TRBV4-1 combines with J gene TRBJ2-5; D perhaps matches TRBD2 (5 bases). V lost 3 bases to trimming and J lost 2 bases, with 7 bases between them. CDR3 size: 13 residues. The germline V gene encodes CDR1 MGHRA and CDR2 YSYEKL. CDR3 protein: CASSQGGQETQYF. In DNA, the CDR3 is TGCGCCAGCAGCCAGGGCGGGCAAGAGACCCAGTACTTC.

The chain links TRBV4-1 to TRBJ2-1; no clear D. Trimming stripped 1 base from V and 6 bases from J, with 16 bases between. The germline CDR1 and CDR2 sequences are MGHRA and YSYEKL. The CDR3 has 16 residues. DNA for the CDR3: TGCGCCAGCAGCCAAGCGGTGACAACACAACCCAATGAGCAGTTCTTC. It yields the protein CASSQAVTTQPNEQFF.

V and J are TRBV28 and TRBJ1-2, with a tentative D call TRBD1 (5 bases). CDR1 is MDHEN, CDR2 SYDVKM, per germline. Trimming left V 3 bases short and J 4 bases short, with 9 bases between. The CDR3 is 13 amino acids. The CDR3 DNA reads TGTGCCAGCAGTTTCAAGGGACGCTATGGCTACACCTTC. It yields the protein CASSFKGRYGYTF.

This clone was seen once. This chain connects TRBV4-2 to TRBJ1-1, with D unclear. Per germline, CDR1 LGHNA and CDR2 YNFKEQ. There are 13 residues in the CDR3. Trimming cost V 0 bases and J 1 base, with 3 bases left between them. DNA for the CDR3: TGTGCCAGCAGCCAAGATGGGAACACTGAAGCTTTCTTT. Translation: CASSQDGNTEAFF.

This clone came up once. This chain connects TRBV5-4 to TRBJ2-3; no clear D gene. Germline-derived CDR1 and CDR2 are SGHNT and YYREEE (reference sequence). The CDR3 totals 14 residues. Trimming took off 0 bases at V and 2 bases at J, with 7 bases between the two ends. CDR3 in amino acids: CASSLGPVTDTQYF. The CDR3, as DNA: TGTGCCAGCAGCTTGGGACCCGTCACAGATACGCAGTATTTT.

This chain connects TRBV6-5 to TRBJ1-2, with D possibly being TRBD1 (6 bases). Trimming pared 10 bases from V and 6 bases from J, leaving 21 bases between. Germline assignment: CDR1 MNHEY and CDR2 SVGAGI. The CDR3 contains 14 residues. CDR3 protein: CATAFDRNLDGYTF. The CDR3 DNA is TGTGCCACCGCGTTCGACAGGAATCTCGATGGCTACACCTTC.